One sample yielded the 20 T cell receptor beta chains listed below, sequenced in a study of T cell changes during pregnancy in multiple sclerosis. Only in-frame clones appear in the TCRdb table, and some are missing; sequencing was by immunoSEQ multiplex PCR. In the table there are 18,000 or so clones, about nine tenths of which are singletons. This sample comprised CD8+ T cells from peripheral blood mononuclear cells, obtained in the second trimester of pregnancy. These receptors originate from a female donor in good health, enrolled as a control in a pregnancy study.

The gene calls are TRBV18 and TRBJ2-1, with D tentatively TRBD1 (6 bases). Germline CDR1 is KGHSH and CDR2 is LQKENI. Deletions cut 3 bases from V and 11 bases from J, with 17 bases between. CDR3 size: 14 residues. CDR3: CASSPNRTASKQFF. DNA of the CDR3: TGTGCCAGCTCACCTAACCGGACAGCGAGTAAGCAGTTCTTC.

The rearrangement joins TRBV19 to TRBJ2-7; weak D call: TRBD1 (6 bases). From germline, CDR1 is LNHDA and CDR2 SQIVND (reference sequence). With 2 bases removed from V and 3 bases from J, the gap between germline ends came to 11 bases. The length of the CDR3 is 14 residues. CDR3 residues: CASSISGDHYEQYF. CDR3 nucleotide sequence: TGTGCCAGTAGTATATCAGGGGATCACTACGAGCAGTACTTC.

The chain recombines TRBV10-1 with TRBJ2-1, with D maybe TRBD1 (5 bases). Trimming took off 2 bases at V and 3 bases at J, with 11 bases between the two ends. Germline V gene sequence: CDR1 WNHNN, CDR2 SYGVQD (reference sequence). The CDR3 has 15 residues. The CDR3 DNA reads TGCGCCAGCAGTGAGGGTAAGACAGACTACAATGAGCAGTTCTTC. It codes for CASSEGKTDYNEQFF.

This chain's CDR3 is CASSLVGSGSSYEQYF. In DNA form, the CDR3 reads TGTGCCAGCAGCTTAGTTGGTAGCGGAAGCTCCTACGAGCAGTACTTC. The chain employs TRBV13 and TRBJ2-7, with TRBD2 as a possible D gene (6 bases). Trimming stripped 1 base from V and 0 bases from J, with 13 bases between. The CDR3 contains 16 residues. Per germline, CDR1 PRHDT and CDR2 FYEKMQ (reference sequence).

The V and J genes are TRBV5-6 and TRBJ2-2; 7 bases are shared with TRBD2. In germline, CDR1 is SGHDT, CDR2 YYEEEE. The CDR3 spans 14 residues. J was trimmed by 6 bases and V by 1 base; bases with no gene match: 3. CDR3 residues: CASSLTAGPGELFF. As DNA, the CDR3 is TGTGCCAGCAGCTTGACAGCGGGACCCGGGGAGCTGTTTTTT.

This clone was found once. In DNA, the CDR3 is TGTGCCAGCAGCTCGTCGTCCGGGACTAGCGGGACGTACCAAGAGACCCAGTACTTC. Amino acid sequence: CASSSSSGTSGTYQETQYF. The gene calls are TRBV11-3 and TRBJ2-5, with TRBD2 matching 13 bases. This CDR3 is built from 19 residues. The J segment lost 0 bases and the V segment lost 4 bases, leaving 11 bases of the junction unmatched. Germline V lookup: CDR1 SGHNT, CDR2 YENEEA.

The table lists this clone with a few counts. J is TRBJ2-3 and V is TRBV4-1; 8 bases map to TRBD2. There are 16 residues in the CDR3. Germline CDR1 MGHRA, CDR2 YSYEKL. Trimming cost V 0 bases and J 4 bases; bases outside gene matches: 6. The CDR3 reads CASSQDPGSGADTQYF. The CDR3 DNA is TGCGCCAGCAGCCAAGATCCTGGTAGCGGGGCAGATACGCAGTATTTT.

The chain couples TRBV27 to TRBJ2-3; tentative D call: TRBD2 (7 bases). Germline V gene data show CDR1 as MNHEY and CDR2 as SMNVEV (reference sequence). The V end was cut by 2 bases, the J end by 5 bases, with 14 bases between. The CDR3 contains 15 residues. In DNA, the CDR3 is TGTGCCAGCAGTTTAGTGGCGGGGGCCTTAGATACGCAGTATTTT. This gives the protein CASSLVAGALDTQYF.

CDR3 bases: TGTGCCGTCTTATCGCGAGACATCAGCTCTGGGGCCAACGTCCTGACTTTC. It codes for CAVLSRDISSGANVLTF. V gene TRBV2 combines with J gene TRBJ2-6; D not certain. V was trimmed by 11 bases and J by 0 bases, leaving 20 bases between them. This CDR3 is 17 amino acids long. Germline lookup yields CDR1 SNHLY and CDR2 FYNNEI. The full variable domain, in which reference TRBV2 and TRBJ2-6 provide the parts outside the CDR3, is EPEVTQTPSHQVTQMGQEVILRCVPISNHLYFYWYRQILGQKVEFLVSFYNNEISEKSEIFDDQFSVERPDGSNFTLKIRSTKLEDSAMYFCAVLSRDISSGANVLTFGAGSRLTVL.

The V and J genes are TRBV28 and TRBJ1-3, with D possibly being TRBD1 (6 bases). Germline V gene data show CDR1 as MDHEN and CDR2 as SYDVKM. CDR3 length equals 13 residues. V shed 8 bases and J shed 4 bases, with 12 bases lying between them. The CDR3 DNA reads as TGTGCCAGCCGGGGACAATCAGGAAACACCATATATTTT. Amino acids: CASRGQSGNTIYF.

V gene TRBV6-6 combines with J gene TRBJ1-2, with TRBD1 identical over 9 bases. V trimming: 7 bases; J trimming: 6 bases; junction bases outside the gene matches: 3. From germline, CDR1 is MNHNY and CDR2 SVGAGI (reference sequence). There are 12 residues in the CDR3. CDR3 sequence (DNA): TGTGCCAGCAAGGACAGGGGAGATGGCTACACCTTC. Protein product: CASKDRGDGYTF.

CDR3: CASSLVTSGGVADTQYF. CDR3 DNA sequence: TGTGCCAGCAGCTTAGTCACCAGCGGGGGGGTGGCAGATACGCAGTATTTT. The chain combines TRBV11-2 with TRBJ2-3; 10 bases align to TRBD2. The CDR3 length is 17 residues. Germline V lookup: CDR1 SGHAT, CDR2 FQNNGV. Trimming removed 1 base from V and 4 bases from J; junction bases left unmatched: 8.

V is TRBV5-5 and J is TRBJ2-1, with D tentatively TRBD2 (5 bases). Germline V gene sequence: CDR1 SGHKS, CDR2 YYEKEE (reference sequence). V lost 5 bases to trimming and J lost 10 bases, with 13 bases between them. There are 12 residues in the CDR3. The CDR3 region has the DNA TGTGCCAGCAGTCAAATGGGCGGGGAGCAGTTCTTC. This sequence encodes CASSQMGGEQFF.

A word on this clone: The junction departs from germline at one end; a sequencing error may be responsible. The chain is built from TRBV6-4 and TRBJ2-1; 8 bases map to TRBD2. Germline V gene data show CDR1 as MRHNA and CDR2 as SNTAGT. The CDR3 length is 16 residues. In DNA form, the CDR3 reads TGTACCAGCAGTGTAAAAGCGGGAGTAGGATACAATGAGCAGTTCTTC. Its protein is CTSSVKAGVGYNEQFF.

The chain's CDR3 is CASSSTGGPRDQPGYEQYF. DNA of the CDR3: TGTGCCAGCAGCTCTACAGGGGGCCCGCGGGACCAACCGGGCTACGAGCAGTACTTC. The chain recombines TRBV11-2 with TRBJ2-7; TRBD1 matches at 9 bases. Germline V gene data show CDR1 as SGHAT and CDR2 as FQNNGV. After removal of 4 bases from V and 3 bases from J, the junction contained 19 bases not matched to a gene. The CDR3 has 19 residues.

The sample holds one count of this clone. The gene calls are TRBV27 and TRBJ2-5; 11 bases agree with TRBD2. Germline trimming cut 5 bases from V and 5 bases from J; bases unmatched to any gene: 7. Germline lookup yields CDR1 MNHEY and CDR2 SMNVEV (reference sequence). The CDR3 runs 15 residues. CDR3 sequence (DNA): TGTGCCAGCAGTCCGGGACTAGCGGTGGAGGAGACCCAGTACTTC. Translating it yields CASSPGLAVEETQYF.

The chain links TRBV10-3 to TRBJ1-1, with TRBD1 identical over 7 bases. The J segment lost 4 bases and the V segment lost 2 bases, leaving 7 bases of the junction unmatched. Germline assignment: CDR1 ENHRY and CDR2 SYGVKD. There are 15 residues in the CDR3. This chain's CDR3 is CAISEKGAEGTEAFF. DNA for the CDR3: TGTGCCATCAGTGAGAAGGGGGCAGAGGGCACTGAAGCTTTCTTT.

Only one count was recorded for this clone. V and J are TRBV6-4 and TRBJ2-1, with 10 positions matching TRBD2. Germline V gene data show CDR1 as MRHNA and CDR2 as SNTAGT. This CDR3 comprises 16 residues. With 4 bases clipped from V and 6 bases from J, the junction kept 9 bases outside the gene matches. CDR3 in amino acids: CASSVLAGDDSNEQFF. As DNA, the CDR3 is TGTGCCAGCAGTGTCCTAGCGGGAGATGATAGCAATGAGCAGTTCTTC.

By sample fraction, this clone is medium-sized. The chain carries TRBV4-2 and TRBJ2-7; 9 bases match TRBD1. CDR1 LGHNA and CDR2 YNFKEQ come from the germline V gene. The J segment lost 5 bases and the V segment lost 0 bases, leaving 8 bases of the junction unmatched. CDR3 length equals 16 residues. The CDR3 DNA reads as TGTGCCAGCAGCCAAGATGCAGGGACAGGGTCTAACGAGCAGTACTTC. Translating it yields CASSQDAGTGSNEQYF.

This clone has just one count. The gene calls are TRBV27 and TRBJ2-5; D is perhaps TRBD2 (7 bases). V was clipped by 5 bases and J by 3 bases, with 13 bases between them. Germline assignment: CDR1 MNHEY and CDR2 SMNVEV (reference sequence). CDR3 length equals 14 residues. In DNA form, the CDR3 reads TGTGCCAGCAGTCCCCAGCGGGACAAAGAGACCCAGTACTTC. It encodes CASSPQRDKETQYF.